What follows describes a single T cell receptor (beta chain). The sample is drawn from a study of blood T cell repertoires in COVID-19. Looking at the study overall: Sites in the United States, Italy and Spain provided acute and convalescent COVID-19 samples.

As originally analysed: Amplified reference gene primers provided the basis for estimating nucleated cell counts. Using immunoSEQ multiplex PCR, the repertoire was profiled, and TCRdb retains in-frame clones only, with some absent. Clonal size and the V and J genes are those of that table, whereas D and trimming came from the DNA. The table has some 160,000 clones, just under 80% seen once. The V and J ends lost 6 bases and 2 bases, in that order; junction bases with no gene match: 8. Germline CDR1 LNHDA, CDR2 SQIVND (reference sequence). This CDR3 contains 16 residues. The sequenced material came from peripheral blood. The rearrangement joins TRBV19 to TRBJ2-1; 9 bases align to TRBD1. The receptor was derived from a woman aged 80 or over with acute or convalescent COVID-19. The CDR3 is CASRSGQGLAYNEQFF. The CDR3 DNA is TGTGCCAGTAGATCGGGACAGGGACTGGCCTACAATGAGCAGTTCTTC.